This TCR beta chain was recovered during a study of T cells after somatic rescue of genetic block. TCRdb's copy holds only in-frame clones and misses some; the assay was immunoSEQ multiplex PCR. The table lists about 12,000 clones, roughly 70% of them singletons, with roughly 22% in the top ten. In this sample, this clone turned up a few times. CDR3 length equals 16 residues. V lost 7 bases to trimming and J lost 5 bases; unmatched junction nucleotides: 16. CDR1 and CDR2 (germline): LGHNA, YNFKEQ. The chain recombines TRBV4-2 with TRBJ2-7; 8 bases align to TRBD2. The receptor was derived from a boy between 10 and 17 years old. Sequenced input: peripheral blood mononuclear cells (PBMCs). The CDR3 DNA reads TGTGCCAGCACCTATCAACCGGGACTAGTGAAAAACGAGCAGTACTTC. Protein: CASTYQPGLVKNEQYF.